These 3 T cell receptor beta chains came from one sample sequenced in a study of T cells after yellow fever vaccination. Each CDR3 protein gets one entry after TCRdb re-called the 5' RACE reads with MiXCR. The sample carries about 99,000 distinct CDR3 sequences, under 6.5% recorded once. This specimen was CD8+ T cells sorted from PBMCs, taken 10 days after the yellow fever booster vaccination. These receptors were obtained from a man between 18 and 35 years old who received the YFV17D yellow fever vaccine.

This clonotype was found a few times. The DNA for the CDR3 is TGTGCCAGCAGCCCTAGCTCCGGGTCTGGAAACACCATATATTTT. This encodes CASSPSSGSGNTIYF. V usage is TRBV7-9 and J usage is TRBJ1-3, with D uncertain. This CDR3 is built from 15 residues. In germline, CDR1 is SEHNR, CDR2 FQNEAQ (reference sequence). V was pared by 5 bases and J by 1 base, with 12 bases between.

There are a few counts of this clonotype. This chain uses TRBV12-3 or TRBV12-4 with TRBJ1-1, with D possibly matching TRBD1 (5 bases). There are 14 residues in the CDR3. V lost 6 bases and J lost 4, with 15 bases in between. CDR3 residues: CASRPGGGGTEAFF. DNA for the CDR3: TGTGCCAGCAGGCCCGGGGGGGGAGGCACTGAAGCTTTCTTT.

In this sample, this clonotype turned up a few times. J is TRBJ1-2 and V is TRBV5-1; D is ambiguous. Per the germline V gene, CDR1 is SGHRS and CDR2 is YFSETQ. This CDR3 has 13 residues. Trimming shortened V by 0 bases and J by 8 bases, and 11 bases separated the two germline ends. CDR3 DNA sequence: TGCGCCAGCAGCTTGGGAGGAACGTTCGGCTACACCTTC. Protein sequence: CASSLGGTFGYTF.